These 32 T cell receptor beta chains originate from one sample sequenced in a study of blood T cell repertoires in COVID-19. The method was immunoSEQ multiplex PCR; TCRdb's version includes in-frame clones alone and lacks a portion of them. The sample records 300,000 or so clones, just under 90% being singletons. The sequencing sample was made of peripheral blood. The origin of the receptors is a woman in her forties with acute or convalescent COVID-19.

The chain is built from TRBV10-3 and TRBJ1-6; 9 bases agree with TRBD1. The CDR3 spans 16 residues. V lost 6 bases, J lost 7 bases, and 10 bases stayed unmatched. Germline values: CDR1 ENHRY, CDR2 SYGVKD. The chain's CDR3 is CAISPGQGFVNSPLHF. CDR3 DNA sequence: TGTGCCATCAGCCCGGGACAGGGATTTGTAAATTCACCCCTCCACTTT.

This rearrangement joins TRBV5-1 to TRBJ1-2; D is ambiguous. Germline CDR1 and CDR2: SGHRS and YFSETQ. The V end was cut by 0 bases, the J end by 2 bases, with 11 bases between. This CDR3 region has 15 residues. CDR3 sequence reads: CASSLGGLGNYGYTF. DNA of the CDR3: TGCGCCAGCAGCTTGGGAGGGTTGGGGAACTATGGCTACACCTTC. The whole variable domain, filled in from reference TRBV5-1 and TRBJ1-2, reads KAGVTQTPRYLIKTRGQQVTLSCSPISGHRSVSWYQQTPGQGLQFLFEYFSETQRNKGNFPGRFSGRQFSNSRSEMNVSTLELGDSALYLCASSLGGLGNYGYTFGSGTRLTVV.

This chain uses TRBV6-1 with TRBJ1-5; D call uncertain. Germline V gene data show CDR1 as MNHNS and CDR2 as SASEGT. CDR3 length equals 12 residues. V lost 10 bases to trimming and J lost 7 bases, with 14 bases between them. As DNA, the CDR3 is TGTGCCACCAGGACTCTTGGGCAGCCCCAGCATTTT. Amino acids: CATRTLGQPQHF.

The chain's CDR3 is CASSQPGTGWNTIYF. CDR3 in DNA: TGCGCCAGCAGCCAACCCGGGACAGGGTGGAACACCATATATTTT. The chain joins TRBV4-1 to TRBJ1-3, with 9 bases that match TRBD1. The CDR3 has 15 residues. With V trimmed by 2 bases and J by 7 bases, 6 bases remained unmatched. Germline CDR1 and CDR2: MGHRA and YSYEKL.

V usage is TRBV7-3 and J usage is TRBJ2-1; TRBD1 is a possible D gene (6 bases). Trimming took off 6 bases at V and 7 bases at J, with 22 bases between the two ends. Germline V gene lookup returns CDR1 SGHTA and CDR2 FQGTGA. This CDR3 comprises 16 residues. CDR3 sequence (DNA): TGTGCCAGCAGTCCAACCTCAGGGGCACAGTCTAATGAGCAGTTCTTC. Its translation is CASSPTSGAQSNEQFF.

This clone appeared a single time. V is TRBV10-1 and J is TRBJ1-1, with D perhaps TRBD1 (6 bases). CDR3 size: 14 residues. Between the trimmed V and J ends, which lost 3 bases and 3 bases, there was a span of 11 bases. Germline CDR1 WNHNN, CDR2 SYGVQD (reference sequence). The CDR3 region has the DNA TGCGCCAGCAGTGATAGCTCAGGGGACACTGAAGCTTTCTTT. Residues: CASSDSSGDTEAFF.

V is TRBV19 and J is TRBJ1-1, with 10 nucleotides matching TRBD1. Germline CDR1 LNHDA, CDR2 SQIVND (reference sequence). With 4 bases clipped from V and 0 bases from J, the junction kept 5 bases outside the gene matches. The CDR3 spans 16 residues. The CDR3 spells CASSTRQGALNTEAFF. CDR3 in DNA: TGTGCCAGTAGTACTAGACAGGGGGCCTTGAACACTGAAGCTTTCTTT.

Here the CDR3 reads CASSLGGGGNTIYF. The CDR3 DNA reads TGTGCCAGCAGCTTGGGAGGGGGCGGAAACACCATATATTTT. V is TRBV5-6 and J is TRBJ1-3; 7 bases are shared with TRBD1. J lost 4 bases, V lost 0 bases, and 1 base had no gene match. The CDR3 runs to 14 residues. Germline CDR1 and CDR2: SGHDT and YYEEEE.

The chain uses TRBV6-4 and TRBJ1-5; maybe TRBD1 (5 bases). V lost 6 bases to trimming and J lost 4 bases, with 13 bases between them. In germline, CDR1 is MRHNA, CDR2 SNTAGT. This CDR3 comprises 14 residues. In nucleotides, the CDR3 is TGTGCCAGCAGCACCAGGGCGGGGAATCAGCCCCAGCATTTT. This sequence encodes CASSTRAGNQPQHF.

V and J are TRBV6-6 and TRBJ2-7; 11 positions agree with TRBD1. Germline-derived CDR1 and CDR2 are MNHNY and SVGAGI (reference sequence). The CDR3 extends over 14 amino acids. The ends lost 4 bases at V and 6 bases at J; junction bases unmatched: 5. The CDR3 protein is CASSSGQGALEQYV. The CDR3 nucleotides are TGTGCCAGCAGTTCCGGACAGGGGGCTCTCGAGCAGTACGTC.

CDR3 bases: TGTGCCAGCAGCTTAGACGGGACAGGGTACTATGGCTACACCTTC. Translation: CASSLDGTGYYGYTF. This sequence joins TRBV7-9 and TRBJ1-2; 9 bases agree with TRBD1. With 1 base clipped from V and 3 bases from J, the junction kept 3 bases outside the gene matches. The CDR3 is made up of 15 amino acids. CDR1 SEHNR and CDR2 FQNEAQ come from the germline V gene (reference sequence).

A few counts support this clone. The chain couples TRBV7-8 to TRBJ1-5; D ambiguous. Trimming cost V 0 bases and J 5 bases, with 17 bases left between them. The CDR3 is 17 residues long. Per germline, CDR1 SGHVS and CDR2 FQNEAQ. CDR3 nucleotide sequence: TGTGCCAGCAGCTTAGCAACGGGTGAACCTTACCATCAGCCCCAGCATTTT. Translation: CASSLATGEPYHQPQHF.

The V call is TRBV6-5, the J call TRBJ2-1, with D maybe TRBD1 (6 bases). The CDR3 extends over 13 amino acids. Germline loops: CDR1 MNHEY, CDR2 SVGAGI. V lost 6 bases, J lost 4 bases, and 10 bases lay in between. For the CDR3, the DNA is TGTGCCAGCAGCAGGGGTCGTTACAATGAGCAGTTCTTC. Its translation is CASSRGRYNEQFF.

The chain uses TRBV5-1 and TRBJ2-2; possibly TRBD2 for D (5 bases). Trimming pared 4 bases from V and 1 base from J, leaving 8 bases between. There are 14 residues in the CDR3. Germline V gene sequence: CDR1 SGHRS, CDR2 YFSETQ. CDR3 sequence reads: CASSPAGNTGELFF. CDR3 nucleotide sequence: TGCGCCAGCAGCCCGGCGGGGAACACCGGGGAGCTGTTTTTT. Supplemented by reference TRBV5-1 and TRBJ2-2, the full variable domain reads KAGVTQTPRYLIKTRGQQVTLSCSPISGHRSVSWYQQTPGQGLQFLFEYFSETQRNKGNFPGRFSGRQFSNSRSEMNVSTLELGDSALYLCASSPAGNTGELFFGEGSRLTVL.

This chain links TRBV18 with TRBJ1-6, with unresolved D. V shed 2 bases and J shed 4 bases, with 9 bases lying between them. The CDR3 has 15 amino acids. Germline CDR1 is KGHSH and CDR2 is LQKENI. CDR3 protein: CASSPISLYNSPLHF. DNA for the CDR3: TGTGCCAGCTCACCAATCAGTTTGTATAATTCACCCCTCCACTTT.

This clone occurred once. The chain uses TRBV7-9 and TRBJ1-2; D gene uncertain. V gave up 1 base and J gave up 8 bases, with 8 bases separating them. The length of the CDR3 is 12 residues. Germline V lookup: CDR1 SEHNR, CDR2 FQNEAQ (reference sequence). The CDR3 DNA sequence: TGTGCCAGCAGCTTAGGAGGCCCGGGCTACACCTTC. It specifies CASSLGGPGYTF.

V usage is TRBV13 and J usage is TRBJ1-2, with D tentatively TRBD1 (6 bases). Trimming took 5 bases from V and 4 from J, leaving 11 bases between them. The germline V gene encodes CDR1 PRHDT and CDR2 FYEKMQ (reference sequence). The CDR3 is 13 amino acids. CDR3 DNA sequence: TGTGCCAGCAGCCAACAGGGACGCTATGGCTACACCTTC. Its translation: CASSQQGRYGYTF. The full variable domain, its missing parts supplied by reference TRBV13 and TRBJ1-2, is AAGVIQSPRHLIKEKRETATLKCYPIPRHDTVYWYQQGPGQDPQFLISFYEKMQSDKGSIPDRFSAQQFSDYHSELNMSSLELGDSALYFCASSQQGRYGYTFGSGTRLTVV.

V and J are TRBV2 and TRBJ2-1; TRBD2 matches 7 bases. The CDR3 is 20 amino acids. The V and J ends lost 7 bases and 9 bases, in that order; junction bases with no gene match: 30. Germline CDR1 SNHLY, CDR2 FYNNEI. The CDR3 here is CASKGGQYGGGYWAGSEQFF. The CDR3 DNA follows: TGTGCCAGCAAAGGAGGCCAGTACGGCGGGGGATATTGGGCGGGGAGTGAGCAGTTCTTC. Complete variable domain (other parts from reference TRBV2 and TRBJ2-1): EPEVTQTPSHQVTQMGQEVILRCVPISNHLYFYWYRQILGQKVEFLVSFYNNEISEKSEIFDDQFSVERPDGSNFTLKIRSTKLEDSAMYFCASKGGQYGGGYWAGSEQFFGPGTRLTVL.

The CDR3 nucleotides read TGTGCCAGCAGCAAAGCAGGACAGGGGGAAGATACGCAGTATTTT. It specifies CASSKAGQGEDTQYF. V usage is TRBV21-1 and J usage is TRBJ2-3; the D call of TRBD1 is as the table states it, not checked on the DNA. TRBV21-1 is listed as a pseudogene. This CDR3 has 15 amino acids.

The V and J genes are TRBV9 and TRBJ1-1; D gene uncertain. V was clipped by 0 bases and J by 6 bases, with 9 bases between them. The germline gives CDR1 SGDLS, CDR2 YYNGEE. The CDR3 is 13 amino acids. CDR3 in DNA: TGTGCCAGCAGCGTAGCCCCCCGGGCTGAAGCTTTCTTT. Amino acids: CASSVAPRAEAFF.

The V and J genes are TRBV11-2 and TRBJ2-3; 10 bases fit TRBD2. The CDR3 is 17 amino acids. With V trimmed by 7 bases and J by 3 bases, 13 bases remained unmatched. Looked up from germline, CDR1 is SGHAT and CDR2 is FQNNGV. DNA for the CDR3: TGTGCCAGCAACCAACTCCTTTTAGCGGGGGGAACAGATACGCAGTATTTT. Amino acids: CASNQLLLAGGTDTQYF.

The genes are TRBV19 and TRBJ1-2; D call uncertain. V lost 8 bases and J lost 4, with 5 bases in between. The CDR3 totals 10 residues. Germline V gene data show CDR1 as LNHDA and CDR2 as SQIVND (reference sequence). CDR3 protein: CASGLYGYTF. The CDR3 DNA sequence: TGTGCCAGTGGGCTCTATGGCTACACCTTC. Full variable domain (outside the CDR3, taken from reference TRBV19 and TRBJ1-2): DGGITQSPKYLFRKEGQNVTLSCEQNLNHDAMYWYRQDPGQGLRLIYYSQIVNDFQKGDIAEGYSVSREKKESFPLTVTSAQKNPTAFYLCASGLYGYTFGSGTRLTVV.

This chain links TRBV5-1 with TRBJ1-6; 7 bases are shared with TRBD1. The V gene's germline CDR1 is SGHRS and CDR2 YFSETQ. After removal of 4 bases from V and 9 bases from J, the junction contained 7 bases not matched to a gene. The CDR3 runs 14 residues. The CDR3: CASSLRTGGSPLHF. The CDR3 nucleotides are TGCGCCAGCAGCCTAAGGACAGGTGGTTCACCCCTCCACTTT.

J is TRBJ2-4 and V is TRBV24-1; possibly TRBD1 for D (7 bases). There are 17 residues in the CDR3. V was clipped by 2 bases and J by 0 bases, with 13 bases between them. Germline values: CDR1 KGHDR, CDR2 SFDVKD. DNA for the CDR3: TGTGCCACCAGTGATTCCCAGGGGGGAGTAGCCAAAAACATTCAGTACTTC. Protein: CATSDSQGGVAKNIQYF.

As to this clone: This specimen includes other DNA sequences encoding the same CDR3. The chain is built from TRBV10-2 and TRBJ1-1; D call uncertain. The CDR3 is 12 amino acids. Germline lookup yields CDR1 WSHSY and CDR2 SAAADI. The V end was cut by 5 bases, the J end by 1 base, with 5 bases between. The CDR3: CASSHRNTEAFF. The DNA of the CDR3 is TGCGCCAGCAGTCACAGGAACACTGAAGCTTTCTTT.

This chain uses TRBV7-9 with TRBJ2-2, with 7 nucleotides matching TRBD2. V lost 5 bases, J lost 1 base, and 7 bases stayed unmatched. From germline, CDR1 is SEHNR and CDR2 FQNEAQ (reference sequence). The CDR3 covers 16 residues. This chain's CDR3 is CASSPLGGGNTGELFF. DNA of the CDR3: TGTGCCAGCAGCCCCCTTGGCGGGGGGAACACCGGGGAGCTGTTTTTT.

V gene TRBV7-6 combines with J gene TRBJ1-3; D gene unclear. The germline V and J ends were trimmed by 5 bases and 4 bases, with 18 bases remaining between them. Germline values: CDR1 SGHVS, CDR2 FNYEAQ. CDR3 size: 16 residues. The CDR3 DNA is TGTGCCAGCAGCGCCCACAGTTCTCCCGGCGGAAACACCATATATTTT. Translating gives CASSAHSSPGGNTIYF.

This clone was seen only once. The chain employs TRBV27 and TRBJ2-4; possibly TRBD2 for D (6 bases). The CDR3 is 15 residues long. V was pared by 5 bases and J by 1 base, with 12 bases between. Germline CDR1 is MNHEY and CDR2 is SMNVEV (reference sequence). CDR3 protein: CASSSRTNAKNIQYF. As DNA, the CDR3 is TGTGCCAGCAGTAGCCGGACTAATGCCAAAAACATTCAGTACTTC.

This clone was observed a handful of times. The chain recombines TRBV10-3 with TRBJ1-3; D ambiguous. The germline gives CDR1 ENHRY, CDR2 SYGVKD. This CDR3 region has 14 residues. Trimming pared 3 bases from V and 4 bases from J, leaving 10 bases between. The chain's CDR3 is CAISERLSGNTIYF. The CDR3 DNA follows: TGTGCCATCAGTGAAAGACTCAGCGGAAACACCATATATTTT.

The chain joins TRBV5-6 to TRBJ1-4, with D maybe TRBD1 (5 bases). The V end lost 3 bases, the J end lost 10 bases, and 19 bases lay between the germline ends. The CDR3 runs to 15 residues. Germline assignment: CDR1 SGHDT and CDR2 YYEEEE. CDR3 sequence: CASSSRGLLPSKLFF. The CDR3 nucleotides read TGTGCCAGCAGCTCGAGGGGACTCTTACCTTCAAAACTGTTTTTT.

The CDR3 DNA is TGTGCCACCAGTGAACAGGACAGGGAAGGTGGCTACACCTTC. Its translation is CATSEQDREGGYTF. J is TRBJ1-2 and V is TRBV24-1, with TRBD1 identical over 8 bases. With V trimmed by 4 bases and J by 7 bases, 7 bases remained unmatched. CDR1 and CDR2 from the germline V gene are KGHDR and SFDVKD. This CDR3 spans 14 amino acids.

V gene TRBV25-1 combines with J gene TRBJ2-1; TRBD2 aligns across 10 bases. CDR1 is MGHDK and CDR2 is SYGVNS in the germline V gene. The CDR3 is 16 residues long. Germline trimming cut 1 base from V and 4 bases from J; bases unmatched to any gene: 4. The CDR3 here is CASSESSGGAYNEQFF. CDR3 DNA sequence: TGTGCCAGCAGTGAATCCAGCGGGGGGGCTTACAATGAGCAGTTCTTC.